This T cell receptor beta chain was found in a study of cytomegalovirus exposure and HLA in healthy donors (dated by TCRdb to 2016 to 2017). About the study as a whole: The roughly 650 repertoires of the first cohort and the 95 to 150 validation repertoires were produced on the same platform, according to a later analysis. Along with the roughly 700-subject first cohort, a separate validation cohort of over a hundred different subjects was used. The aim of the study was to test whether cataloging public T cell receptors could identify signatures of past pathogen exposure. To predict cytomegalovirus infection status, the study brought together high-throughput TCR immunosequencing, statistical association of individual TCRs with disease status, and machine learning. Study-wide findings and limitations: It was suggested by the authors that the approach could potentially be generalized to other disease states and immunological phenotypes. A later analysis lacked HLA typing for the validation cohort, so it scored co-occurrence in that cohort across all 110 or so repertoires. In a later analysis, TCRs clustered in the first cohort were found to also tend to co-occur in the approximately 120 validation repertoires, with roughly 93% of cluster scores above 0. The classifier was reported to diagnose cytomegalovirus status with high specificity and sensitivity in both the original cohort and the validation cohort. In vitro tests confirmed that a few of the cytomegalovirus-associated TCR beta chains recognize cytomegalovirus antigens. While some public TCRs were present in many individuals, most TCR sequences turned up only very rarely across donors. The study listed 164 TCR beta chains as associated with cytomegalovirus.

Spanning cysteine to phenylalanine, the CDR3 consists of 14 amino acids. The retained sequence is limited to the CDR3, 42 bases, with the frame set at the first base. Relative to germline, V is 2 bases shorter and J is 5 bases shorter, with 13 bases between their ends. Reading the germline V gene gives CDR1 SGHRS and CDR2 YFSETQ. The donors belonged to the validation cohort of about 130 subjects, which was separate from the roughly 670-subject first cohort. The protocol used for the library was the immunoSEQ multiplex PCR assay. Concerning the study's data processing: A statistical classification framework was built for diagnosing cytomegalovirus status from the catalog of TCR beta chain sequences. Imported from immuneACCESS, the table was reduced by TCRdb to in-frame sequences with V and J called. These copies leave out some clones; in studies compared against another copy, an unresolved V gene accounts for under half, and the cause of the remainder is not known. V and J calls and clone size are those listed in that table; D and trimming were worked out from the DNA. The sample data list roughly 120,000 clones, and 94% of these were observed just once. More than 0.9% of the sample goes to the ten largest clones.

A note on this clone: Its antigen target is currently unknown. Base qualities are not recorded, but no much larger clone differs from it by a single base.

The origin of this receptor is a woman younger than 35 in good health and CMV-seronegative. The chain is assembled from TRBV5-1 and TRBJ1-1; perhaps TRBD1 is the D gene, with 6 bases matching. Sample: PBMCs. In nucleotide form, the sequence is TGCGCCAGCAGCTTACAGGGTTATGGAACTGAAGCTTTCTTT. This encodes CASSLQGYGTEAFF.